This TCR beta chain came from a study of untreated major depressive disorder. Study-wide findings and caveats: All top five TRBV05-01 clones per subject were private clones.

In the case of this clone: The antigen remains undetermined.

Using immunoSEQ multiplex PCR, the repertoire was profiled, and TCRdb retains in-frame clones only, with some absent. The sample carries 20,000 to 25,000 clones, 70% to 90% recorded once. This CDR3 has 16 amino acids. Germline CDR1 and CDR2: LGHNA and YSLEER. Trimming cost V 4 bases and J 7 bases; bases outside gene matches: 14. Sample: CD4+ T cells from PBMCs. The chain couples TRBV4-3 to TRBJ2-5, with 8 bases lining up with TRBD2. The receptor comes from a woman in her 30s in good health. CDR3 region: CASSPSPSGGSSTQYF. DNA for the CDR3: TGCGCCAGCAGCCCCTCGCCGAGCGGGGGTTCCTCGACCCAGTACTTC.